This section outlines one TCR beta chain sequence together with its context. What it binds is not known. These data are taken from a study of T cells in Graves' hyperthyroidism and ophthalmopathy. Newly diagnosed patients aged 18 to 65 had hyperthyroidism of under 2 months' duration. Those patients with uncontrolled infection, other autoimmune disease, pregnancy or lactation were excluded. The study's findings and limits: Blood also showed most of the thyroid clonotypes that were expanded above 0.001.

TCR beta CDR3 sequences were amplified from RNA transcripts. Primed by the HTBI set, a first-round RT-PCR was run on the TCR CDR3. TCRdb re-analysed the multiplex PCR reads in MiXCR, keeping a single row per CDR3 protein. The data contain hundreds of thousands of distinct CDR3 sequences, 14% of them singletons. The CDR3 is 17 residues long. The junction had 5 bases not matched to a gene; V was cut back by 4 bases and J by 1 base. Germline CDR1 and CDR2: SGHRS and YFSETQ. This clonotype originated in a woman aged 18-35 years with Graves' hyperthyroidism. The chain joins TRBV5-1 to TRBJ2-7; 16 bases are shared with TRBD2. The sample consisted of blood. In nucleotides, the CDR3 is TGCGCCAGCAGCCCGGGGGGACTAGCGGGAGGGTCCTACGAGCAGTACTTC. This gives the protein CASSPGGLAGGSYEQYF.